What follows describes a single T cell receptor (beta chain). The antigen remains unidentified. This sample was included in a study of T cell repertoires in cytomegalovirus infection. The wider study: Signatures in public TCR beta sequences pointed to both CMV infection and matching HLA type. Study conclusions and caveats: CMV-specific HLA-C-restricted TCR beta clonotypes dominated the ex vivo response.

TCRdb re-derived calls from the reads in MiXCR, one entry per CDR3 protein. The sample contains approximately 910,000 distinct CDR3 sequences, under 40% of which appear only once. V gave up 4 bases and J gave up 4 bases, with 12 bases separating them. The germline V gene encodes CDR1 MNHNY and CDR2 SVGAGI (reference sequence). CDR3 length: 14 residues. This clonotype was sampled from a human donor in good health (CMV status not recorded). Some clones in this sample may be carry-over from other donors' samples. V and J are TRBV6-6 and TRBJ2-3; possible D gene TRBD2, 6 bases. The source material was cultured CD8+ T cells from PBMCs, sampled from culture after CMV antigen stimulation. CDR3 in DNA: TGTGCCAGCAGTTCCCGGTGGGGGGCAGATACGCAGTATTTT. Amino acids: CASSSRWGADTQYF.